The 24 T cell receptor beta chains given below trace back to one sample, sequenced in a study of OX40 agonist ivuxolimab in advanced cancers. Method: immunoSEQ multiplex PCR; TCRdb's copy keeps in-frame clones and lacks some. The sample shows around 100,000 clones, 75% to 90% of them seen only once. This specimen was CD4+ or CD8+ T cells sorted from blood, taken in a trial of the OX40 agonist ivuxolimab. Receptor source: an adult with an advanced solid tumor such as melanoma, head and neck, liver or kidney cancer.

The gene calls are TRBV30 and TRBJ2-5; D is undetermined. V shed 2 bases and J shed 5 bases, with 9 bases lying between them. Germline-derived CDR1 and CDR2 are GTSNPN and SVGIG (reference sequence). CDR3 size: 12 residues. As DNA, the CDR3 is TGTGCCTGGAGTAGTGGTTTTGAGACCCAGTACTTC. Translation gives CAWSSGFETQYF.

The J gene is TRBJ2-3, the V gene TRBV29-1; 13 bases are a match to TRBD2. The CDR3 has 15 amino acids. The V gene end was trimmed by 7 bases and the J gene end by 0 bases; junction bases not matched to a gene: 4. The V gene's germline CDR1 is SQVTM and CDR2 ANQGSEA. The CDR3 here is CSARTSGSSTDTQYF. Written as DNA, the CDR3 is TGCAGCGCACGGACTAGCGGGAGTAGCACAGATACGCAGTATTTT.

This chain uses TRBV7-9 with TRBJ1-4; D perhaps matches TRBD1 (5 bases). CDR3 length: 17 residues. Germline CDR1 and CDR2: SEHNR and FQNEAQ (reference sequence). V was pared by 4 bases and J by 3 bases, with 18 bases between. Here the CDR3 reads CASSSPLGPTANEKLFF. The CDR3 region has the DNA TGTGCCAGCAGCTCTCCTCTGGGGCCGACGGCTAATGAAAAACTGTTTTTT.

The chain employs TRBV30 and TRBJ2-2, with D maybe TRBD2 (5 bases). The germline V gene encodes CDR1 GTSNPN and CDR2 SVGIG (reference sequence). The CDR3 has 12 residues. CDR3 region: CASGGLTGELFF. CDR3 DNA sequence: TGTGCTTCCGGAGGACTCACCGGGGAGCTGTTTTTT.

This clone was detected once. The V and J genes are TRBV19 and TRBJ2-3; 9 bases are a match to TRBD1. Germline V gene sequence: CDR1 LNHDA, CDR2 SQIVND (reference sequence). The length of the CDR3 is 15 residues. Germline trimming cut 3 bases from V and 10 bases from J; bases unmatched to any gene: 11. This CDR3 is CASSMGQGPKPAQYF. The CDR3 DNA follows: TGTGCCAGTAGTATGGGACAGGGTCCCAAGCCCGCGCAGTATTTT.

V and J are TRBV27 and TRBJ2-5; D remains unclear. The V gene lost 1 base and the J gene lost 2 bases, with 5 bases spanning the gap. The CDR3 covers 13 residues. Germline V gives CDR1 MNHEY, CDR2 SMNVEV (reference sequence). The CDR3, as DNA: TGTGCCAGCAGTTTATGGGGACAAGAGACCCAGTACTTC. This translates into CASSLWGQETQYF.

V is TRBV6-5 and J is TRBJ2-7; 8 bases match TRBD2. V shed 6 bases, J shed 2 bases, and the junction held 6 bases outside the gene matches. Germline CDR1 is MNHEY and CDR2 is SVGAGI. The CDR3 length is 14 residues. The CDR3 region is CASSLFGGAYEQYF. DNA for the CDR3: TGTGCCAGCAGCCTCTTCGGGGGGGCCTACGAGCAGTACTTC.

This clone came up once. Sequence at one end of the junction differs from germline and may be a read error. The J gene is TRBJ1-1, the V gene TRBV27, with D possibly matching TRBD1 (5 bases). The CDR3 has 17 amino acids. Per the germline V gene, CDR1 is MNHEY and CDR2 is SMNVEV (reference sequence). The chain's CDR3 is CACSPLWSGAVNTEAFF. CDR3 DNA: TGTGCCTGCAGTCCCCTATGGAGTGGGGCGGTGAACACTGAAGCTTTCTTT.

The chain has TRBV30 and TRBJ2-2; TRBD1 aligns across 10 bases. V lost 2 bases, J lost 3 bases, and 3 bases stayed unmatched. The CDR3 is 15 amino acids. CDR1 and CDR2 from the germline V gene are GTSNPN and SVGIG (reference sequence). The CDR3 DNA reads as TGTGCCTGGAGTCCCGGGACAGGGGACACCGGGGAGCTGTTTTTT. Translating gives CAWSPGTGDTGELFF.

The chain joins TRBV27 to TRBJ2-7, with D maybe TRBD2 (6 bases). The V end was cut by 1 base, the J end by 2 bases, with 15 bases between. Germline CDR1 is MNHEY and CDR2 is SMNVEV (reference sequence). The CDR3 is 16 amino acids. The CDR3, as DNA: TGTGCCAGCAGTTTATATGTCGGGACTGATACCTACGAGCAGTACTTC. It is translated as CASSLYVGTDTYEQYF.

The V and J genes are TRBV7-9 and TRBJ2-2; D remains unclear. Germline loops: CDR1 SEHNR, CDR2 FQNEAQ (reference sequence). The CDR3 runs to 15 residues. The ends were cut back, 5 bases at V and 4 bases at J, with 14 bases in the middle. Written as DNA, the CDR3 is TGTGCCAGCAGCCCAGGACCTACGGGCACCGGGGAGCTGTTTTTT. This gives the protein CASSPGPTGTGELFF.

This clone has only one observation. The chain is built from TRBV27 and TRBJ2-7, with 12 nucleotides matching TRBD2. Trimming removed 5 bases from V and 7 bases from J; junction bases left unmatched: 9. From germline, CDR1 is MNHEY and CDR2 SMNVEV (reference sequence). This CDR3 is built from 15 residues. The DNA of the CDR3 is TGTGCCAGCAGTACGCTAGCGGGAGGGCCGGGAGAGCAGTACTTC. Amino acids: CASSTLAGGPGEQYF.

The sample holds a few counts of this clone. The V and J genes are TRBV6-1 and TRBJ2-2, with unresolved D. Germline loops: CDR1 MNHNS, CDR2 SASEGT. This CDR3 comprises 13 residues. Trimming removed 4 bases from V and 4 bases from J, with 7 bases in between. CDR3 in DNA: TGTGCCAGCAGTGCAACCATCACCGGGGAGCTGTTTTTT. Residues: CASSATITGELFF.

J is TRBJ2-1 and V is TRBV5-1; D gene uncertain. The CDR3 is 13 residues long. Trimming cost V 0 bases and J 3 bases, with 4 bases left between them. Germline-derived CDR1 and CDR2 are SGHRS and YFSETQ. CDR3 bases: TGCGCCAGCAGCTTGGGACTCTACAATGAGCAGTTCTTC. It encodes CASSLGLYNEQFF.

On this clone: One end of the junction varies from germline; a read error may be responsible. V gene TRBV9 combines with J gene TRBJ2-6; D not resolved. Germline values: CDR1 SGDLS, CDR2 YYNGEE. The CDR3 extends over 14 amino acids. The CDR3 DNA follows: TGTGCCAGCAGCGTAGACGCTGGGACCAACGTCCTGACTTTC. The encoded protein is CASSVDAGTNVLTF. Full variable domain (outside the CDR3, taken from reference TRBV9 and TRBJ2-6): DSGVTQTPKHLITATGQRVTLRCSPRSGDLSVYWYQQSLDQGLQFLIQYYNGEERAKGNILERFSAQQFPDLHSELNLSSLELGDSALYFCASSVDAGTNVLTFGAGSRLTVL.

The chain couples TRBV27 to TRBJ2-7, with a weak D call TRBD1 (6 bases). This CDR3 spans 14 amino acids. Germline V gene lookup returns CDR1 MNHEY and CDR2 SMNVEV (reference sequence). V was pared by 3 bases and J by 5 bases, with 14 bases between. CDR3 nucleotides: TGTGCCAGCAGTTTTAAACAGGGTAGCAACGAGCAGTACTTC. It encodes CASSFKQGSNEQYF.

This chain connects TRBV19 to TRBJ2-1, with TRBD2 identical over 8 bases. The germline V gene has CDR1 LNHDA and CDR2 SQIVND (reference sequence). CDR3 length: 14 amino acids. V shed 2 bases, J shed 9 bases, and the junction held 6 bases outside the gene matches. CDR3 region: CASSIISGLAEQFF. The CDR3 region has the DNA TGTGCCAGTAGTATAATATCAGGACTAGCTGAGCAGTTCTTC.

This clone appeared once. This rearrangement joins TRBV6-1 to TRBJ1-1, with 9 bases matching TRBD1. The V gene's germline CDR1 is MNHNS and CDR2 SASEGT. With V trimmed by 4 bases and J by 3 bases, 6 bases remained unmatched. The CDR3 has 15 amino acids. Written as DNA, the CDR3 is TGTGCCAGCAGTGCAAGGACAGGGGTCCACACTGAAGCTTTCTTT. This translates into CASSARTGVHTEAFF.

This sequence joins TRBV14 and TRBJ1-2; 11 nucleotides match TRBD1. Germline CDR1 is SGHDN and CDR2 is FVKESK. Trimming took 4 bases from V and 2 from J; bases not matched to a gene: 0. The CDR3 is made up of 14 amino acids. CDR3 in amino acids: CASSRDRGNYGYTF. The CDR3 DNA reads as TGTGCCAGCAGCCGGGACAGGGGGAACTATGGCTACACCTTC.

The chain is built from TRBV30 and TRBJ1-5; D is perhaps TRBD1 (5 bases). V lost 3 bases and J 1 base, leaving 16 bases between the germline ends. The CDR3 is 16 residues long. CDR1 GTSNPN and CDR2 SVGIG come from the germline V gene (reference sequence). The CDR3 spells CAWSPTGRDSNQPQHF. The CDR3 DNA sequence: TGTGCCTGGAGCCCGACGGGCAGGGACAGCAATCAGCCCCAGCATTTT.

This rearrangement joins TRBV18 to TRBJ1-6; 7 bases are a match to TRBD1. This CDR3 is 15 amino acids long. Trimming took 3 bases from V and 4 from J; bases not matched to a gene: 3. Germline V gene lookup returns CDR1 KGHSH and CDR2 LQKENI. CDR3 nucleotides: TGTGCCAGCTCACCCCTGGGACAGTATAATTCACCCCTCCACTTT. Amino acid sequence: CASSPLGQYNSPLHF.

The rearrangement joins TRBV6-1 to TRBJ2-7; TRBD1 matches 7 bases. CDR1 is MNHNS, CDR2 SASEGT, per germline. After removal of 2 bases from V and 2 bases from J, the junction contained 9 bases not matched to a gene. This CDR3 comprises 16 residues. The CDR3 protein is CASSENTSGGPYEQYF. In nucleotides, the CDR3 is TGTGCCAGCAGTGAAAATACGTCAGGGGGTCCCTACGAGCAGTACTTC.

The chain couples TRBV19 to TRBJ1-1; D may be TRBD1 (6 bases). CDR1 and CDR2 from the germline V gene are LNHDA and SQIVND (reference sequence). The CDR3 contains 13 residues. With 4 bases removed from V and 4 bases from J, the gap between germline ends came to 10 bases. CDR3 DNA: TGTGCCAGTAGTACAACAGGGACCACTGAAGCTTTCTTT. It codes for CASSTTGTTEAFF. Full variable domain (missing parts from reference TRBV19 and TRBJ1-1): DGGITQSPKYLFRKEGQNVTLSCEQNLNHDAMYWYRQDPGQGLRLIYYSQIVNDFQKGDIAEGYSVSREKKESFPLTVTSAQKNPTAFYLCASSTTGTTEAFFGQGTRLTVV.

The chain uses TRBV6-1 and TRBJ2-7; no firm D call. V was pared by 3 bases and J by 3 bases, with 9 bases between. The CDR3 is 13 residues long. Germline CDR1 and CDR2: MNHNS and SASEGT. The CDR3 here is CASSERFGYEQYF. As DNA, the CDR3 is TGTGCCAGCAGTGAGAGGTTTGGCTACGAGCAGTACTTC.